A single T cell receptor (beta chain) is shown here with its context. The target antigen is unknown. The data belong to a study of cytomegalovirus exposure and HLA in healthy donors. Study background: An earlier analysis identified 120 million or so unique TCR beta sequences in about 179 million T cells. Overall study results and limits: TCR association rates varied by HLA locus in a later analysis, with DRB1 highest and HLA-C lowest.

The CDR3 runs to 14 residues. CDR1 is SQVTM and CDR2 is ANQGSEA in the germline V gene. 13 Jbeta primers and 60 Vbeta primers were used for the PCR. Method: immunoSEQ multiplex PCR; TCRdb's copy keeps in-frame clones and lacks some. The data show about 170,000 clones, over 80% seen once. This chain links TRBV29-1 with TRBJ2-5; 11 positions match TRBD1. The J call may be incorrect, as the DNA end agrees better with TRBJ2-7. The sequenced sample was PBMCs. This sequence originates from a male donor in good health and CMV-seronegative. The CDR3 region is CSVELGQGADEQYF. The CDR3 DNA is TGCAGCGTTGAATTAGGACAGGGGGCGGACGAGCAGTACTTC.